One sample yielded the 32 T cell receptor beta chains listed below, sequenced in a study of CXCR3-negative and CXCR3-positive naive CD8 T cells. Study-level findings and limits: CXCR3-positive naive cells had TRB CDR3s that were more hydrophobic than CXCR3-negative naive cells had.

No antigens are known for them. 5' RACE with UMI labels generated the TRB cDNA libraries. TCRdb reprocessed the 5' RACE reads and reports one entry per CDR3 protein, with no DNA. This listing includes 110,000 or so distinct CDR3 sequences. Sample: naive CXCR3+ CD8+ T cells from blood. The subset was: CD45RO-CCR7+CD27+CD95- naive CD8+ T cells expressing CXCR3 (TNR3+). These receptors were taken from a human donor in good health. Some clones in this sample may be carry-over from other donors' samples.

The chain has TRBV5-6 and TRBJ1-2; TCRdb returns TRBD1, unconfirmable since there is no DNA. The germline gives CDR1 SGHDT, CDR2 YYEEEE. The CDR3 length is 14 residues. The CDR3: CASSDGTTNYGYTF. Drawing the rest from reference TRBV5-6 and TRBJ1-2, the complete variable domain is DAGVTQSPTHLIKTRGQQVTLRCSPKSGHDTVSWYQQALGQGPQFIFQYYEEEERQRGNFPDRFSGHQFPNYSSELNVNALLLGDSALYLCASSDGTTNYGYTFGSGTRLTVV.

The chain couples TRBV20-1 to TRBJ2-1. CDR1 and CDR2 from the germline V gene are DFQATT and SNEGSKA (reference sequence). The length of the CDR3 is 11 residues. The CDR3 protein is CSARGANEQFF.

The V gene is TRBV9, the J gene TRBJ2-7. CDR3 length: 15 amino acids. CDR1 and CDR2 (germline): SGDLS, YYNGEE. This CDR3 is CASSGASGNHYEQYF.

The chain recombines TRBV2 with TRBJ2-7; without DNA, the TCRdb call of TRBD2 cannot be checked. Germline V gene lookup returns CDR1 SNHLY and CDR2 FYNNEI. The CDR3 extends over 16 amino acids. The chain's CDR3 is CASSEAEASGSYEQYF.

The chain recombines TRBV29-1 with TRBJ2-7. Germline values: CDR1 SQVTM, CDR2 ANQGSEA. There are 12 residues in the CDR3. CDR3 sequence reads: CSVLRDSYEQYF.

The V gene is TRBV27, the J gene TRBJ2-7. The germline CDR1 and CDR2 sequences are MNHEY and SMNVEV (reference sequence). The CDR3 covers 13 residues. The CDR3 sequence is CASSRPDSYEQYF.

The chain employs TRBV3-1 and TRBJ2-1; without DNA, the TCRdb call of TRBD2 cannot be checked. This CDR3 has 16 residues. CDR1 and CDR2 (germline): LGHDT, YNNKEL (reference sequence). The CDR3 spells CASSHLSGLILNEQFF.

The chain recombines TRBV3-1 with TRBJ2-1; with no DNA, the TCRdb D assignment of TRBD1 cannot be verified. The CDR3 has 17 residues. In germline, CDR1 is LGHDT, CDR2 YNNKEL (reference sequence). CDR3 loop: CASSQDRRLVSYNEQFF.

The rearrangement uses TRBV9 and TRBJ2-7; TCRdb calls TRBD1, which cannot be checked without DNA. Germline V gives CDR1 SGDLS, CDR2 YYNGEE. CDR3 length equals 15 residues. This chain's CDR3 is CASSPTGTDSYEQYF.

This chain connects TRBV9 to TRBJ2-2; TCRdb lists TRBD2, though no DNA is available to test this call. CDR1 and CDR2 (germline): SGDLS, YYNGEE. CDR3 length: 16 residues. The CDR3 protein is CASSVGLAGKTGELFF.

J is TRBJ2-1 and V is TRBV29-1; as DNA is missing, the TRBD2 call by TCRdb cannot be tested. Germline V lookup: CDR1 SQVTM, CDR2 ANQGSEA. The CDR3 covers 14 residues. CDR3 residues: CSVEASGNYNEQFF.

The rearrangement links TRBV27 to TRBJ1-4; TCRdb's D gene call, TRBD1, goes unchecked for lack of DNA. From germline, CDR1 is MNHEY and CDR2 SMNVEV (reference sequence). CDR3 length: 14 residues. CDR3 loop: CASSRGGGGEKLFF.

The chain recombines TRBV15 with TRBJ2-7; TCRdb designates TRBD1, a call that cannot be tested without DNA. The germline V gene encodes CDR1 LNHNV and CDR2 YYDKDF (reference sequence). This CDR3 comprises 14 residues. The CDR3 region is CATSRAGTGDEQYF.

This CDR3 reads CASSLAGASYNEQFF. The chain has TRBV28 and TRBJ2-1; TCRdb's D gene call, TRBD1, goes unchecked for lack of DNA. Germline V gene sequence: CDR1 MDHEN, CDR2 SYDVKM. This CDR3 region has 15 residues.

The chain couples TRBV19 to TRBJ2-7; the D gene TCRdb calls, TRBD1, cannot be checked with no DNA. The CDR3 extends over 13 amino acids. Per germline, CDR1 LNHDA and CDR2 SQIVND (reference sequence). CDR3: CASSIGTGGEQYF.

The chain employs TRBV11-3 and TRBJ2-3; the D call of TRBD2 rests on TCRdb alone, since no DNA is present to check it. Germline V gene lookup returns CDR1 SGHNT and CDR2 YENEEA. The CDR3 runs 17 residues. The CDR3 loop is CASSFGAGGPVGDTQYF. Filled out from reference TRBV11-3 and TRBJ2-3, the complete variable domain reads EAGVVQSPRYKIIEKKQPVAFWCNPISGHNTLYWYLQNLGQGPELLIRYENEEAVDDSQLPKDRFSAERLKGVDSTLKIQPAELGDSAVYLCASSFGAGGPVGDTQYFGPGTRLTVL.

The rearrangement joins TRBV4-3 to TRBJ2-2. Germline assignment: CDR1 LGHNA and CDR2 YSLEER. The CDR3 consists of 15 residues. The CDR3 loop is CASSQYVPPTGELFF.

The gene calls are TRBV28 and TRBJ2-1; without DNA, the TCRdb call of TRBD2 cannot be checked. The CDR3 is 17 amino acids. Germline CDR1 MDHEN, CDR2 SYDVKM. The CDR3 sequence: CASSGLAGGHDKNEQFF.

This chain connects TRBV27 to TRBJ1-1; TCRdb outputs TRBD1, but without DNA this stays unchecked. CDR1 MNHEY and CDR2 SMNVEV come from the germline V gene (reference sequence). The CDR3 is made up of 16 amino acids. CDR3 residues: CASSSLLGQLNTEAFF.

The chain has TRBV27 and TRBJ2-7; TCRdb's D call of TRBD1 is untestable without DNA. CDR1 is MNHEY and CDR2 is SMNVEV in the germline V gene (reference sequence). The CDR3 has 13 residues. The CDR3 spells CASRDIDAWLEYF.

The chain links TRBV12-3 or TRBV12-4 to TRBJ2-7; the TCRdb D gene call, TRBD2, has no DNA to confirm it. The CDR3 loop spans 14 amino acids. CDR3: CASSDRDSPYEQYF.

This chain joins TRBV7-9 and TRBJ2-7; TCRdb indicates TRBD1, and absent DNA this call remains unverified. The germline gives CDR1 SEHNR, CDR2 FQNEAQ (reference sequence). The CDR3 contains 14 residues. The CDR3: CASSLQGPYYEQYF.

The V and J genes are TRBV6-1 and TRBJ2-3; TCRdb's D call, TRBD2, is unchecked because there is no DNA. Germline V gives CDR1 MNHNS, CDR2 SASEGT. The CDR3 covers 13 residues. The CDR3 region is CAAEGGGTDTQYF.

The rearrangement links TRBV7-9 to TRBJ2-7; the TRBD1 assignment by TCRdb is unverifiable without DNA. Germline V gives CDR1 SEHNR, CDR2 FQNEAQ (reference sequence). The CDR3 runs to 15 residues. The CDR3: CASSSRGSPYYEQYF.

The genes are TRBV11-2 and TRBJ2-1; TCRdb's assignment of TRBD2 cannot be checked, as there is no DNA. Germline values: CDR1 SGHAT, CDR2 FQNNGV. This CDR3 spans 16 amino acids. CDR3 loop: CASSFGLAGVYNEQFF.

The chain links TRBV7-3 to TRBJ2-7. The germline gives CDR1 SGHTA, CDR2 FQGTGA. The CDR3 is made up of 15 amino acids. This CDR3 reads CASSLFAGGSYEQYF. Full variable domain (missing parts from reference TRBV7-3 and TRBJ2-7): GAGVSQTPSNKVTEKGKYVELRCDPISGHTALYWYRQSLGQGPEFLIYFQGTGAADDSGLPNDRFFAVRPEGSVSTLKIQRTERGDSAVYLCASSLFAGGSYEQYFGPGTRLTVT.

V and J are TRBV7-3 and TRBJ2-7; no DNA is available, so the TRBD1 call from TCRdb remains unchecked. CDR1 SGHTA and CDR2 FQGTGA come from the germline V gene. This CDR3 region has 16 residues. The CDR3 is CASSPTDRGAPYEQYF.

The chain carries TRBV7-9 and TRBJ2-7; as DNA is missing, the TRBD1 call by TCRdb cannot be tested. Germline CDR1 reads SEHNR; CDR2 reads FQNEAQ (reference sequence). The CDR3 is made up of 14 amino acids. The CDR3 loop reads CASISGTGVWEQYF.

The chain employs TRBV12-3 or TRBV12-4 and TRBJ2-7; TCRdb's assignment of TRBD1 cannot be checked, as there is no DNA. The CDR3 covers 16 residues. The CDR3 spells CASSRPRSGHNDEQYF.

The V call is TRBV4-1, the J call TRBJ2-7. Germline-derived CDR1 and CDR2 are MGHRA and YSYEKL. The CDR3 consists of 16 residues. CDR3 loop: CASSQDLGGLIYEQYF.

The gene calls are TRBV28 and TRBJ2-1; TCRdb's assignment of TRBD2 cannot be checked, as there is no DNA. Per germline, CDR1 MDHEN and CDR2 SYDVKM. This CDR3 contains 15 residues. The CDR3 sequence: CASSSGLAENNEQFF.

This chain connects TRBV6-5 to TRBJ2-2; there is no DNA to check the TCRdb D call of TRBD2. The germline V gene encodes CDR1 MNHEY and CDR2 SVGAGI. The CDR3 consists of 14 residues. CDR3: CASSSTGGPGELFF.